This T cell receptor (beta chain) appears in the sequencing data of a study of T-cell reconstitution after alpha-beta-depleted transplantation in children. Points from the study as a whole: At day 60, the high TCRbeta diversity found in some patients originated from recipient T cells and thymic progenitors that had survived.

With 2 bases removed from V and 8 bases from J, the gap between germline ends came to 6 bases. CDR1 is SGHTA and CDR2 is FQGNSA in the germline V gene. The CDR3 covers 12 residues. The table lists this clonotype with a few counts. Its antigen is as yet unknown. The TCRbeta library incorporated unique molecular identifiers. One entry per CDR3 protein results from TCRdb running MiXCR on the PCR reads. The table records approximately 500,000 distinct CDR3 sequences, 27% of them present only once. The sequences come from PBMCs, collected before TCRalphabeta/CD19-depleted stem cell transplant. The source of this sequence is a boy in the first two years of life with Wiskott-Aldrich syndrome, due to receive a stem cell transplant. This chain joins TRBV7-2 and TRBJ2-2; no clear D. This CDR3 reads CASSLPAGELFF. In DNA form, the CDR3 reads TGTGCCAGCAGCTTACCCGCGGGGGAGCTGTTTTTT.